This passage covers 12 T cell receptor beta chains from one sample sequenced in a study of response to subunit inactivated influenza vaccine. TCRdb recomputed calls from the RT-PCR reads with MiXCR, one row per CDR3 protein. The sample holds about 520,000 distinct CDR3 sequences; 6% to 9% are singletons and the top ten take about 12%. The sample was PBMCs from blood, taken around 25 months after vaccination. These receptors were taken from a man aged 50 to 69 who received an inactivated influenza vaccine.

In this sample, this clonotype turned up many times. The V call is TRBV27, the J call TRBJ2-3; D gene ambiguous. The CDR3 covers 13 residues. V lost 5 bases to trimming and J lost 4 bases, with 10 bases between them. The V gene's germline CDR1 is MNHEY and CDR2 SMNVEV (reference sequence). The DNA of the CDR3 is TGTGCCAGCAGTAGTTCGCTGGCAGATACGCAGTATTTT. Amino acid sequence: CASSSSLADTQYF.

This clonotype was seen more than once but under ten times. The CDR3 bases are TGCGCCAGCAGCCAAGATTGGGCGTCAGTCTATGGCTACACCTTC. It translates to CASSQDWASVYGYTF. V and J are TRBV4-1 and TRBJ1-2; D is undetermined. The CDR3 covers 15 residues. In germline, CDR1 is MGHRA, CDR2 YSYEKL. The germline V and J ends were trimmed by 0 bases and 4 bases, with 12 bases remaining between them.

The chain uses TRBV5-1 and TRBJ2-1; 8 positions match TRBD1. Germline V CDR1 and CDR2: SGHRS, YFSETQ. CDR3 length: 15 amino acids. With V trimmed by 3 bases and J by 7 bases, 9 bases remained unmatched. For the CDR3, the DNA is TGCGCCAGCAGCTCACAGGGACAGGAATATAATGAGCAGTTCTTC. Translation gives CASSSQGQEYNEQFF.

The chain employs TRBV20-1 and TRBJ2-3, with D possibly being TRBD2 (6 bases). In germline, CDR1 is DFQATT, CDR2 SNEGSKA (reference sequence). V lost 0 bases, J lost 4 bases, and 23 bases lay in between. This CDR3 comprises 18 residues. The CDR3 nucleotides read TGCAGTGCTAGAGATCCCCTGACTAGTCGGCAGCGTTCAGATACGCAGTATTTT. Its protein is CSARDPLTSRQRSDTQYF.

This clonotype appeared a few times. V gene TRBV3-1 combines with J gene TRBJ2-1, with 10 bases fitting TRBD1. V gave up 1 base and J gave up 3 bases; unmatched junction bases: 9. Germline V CDR1 and CDR2: LGHDT, YNNKEL (reference sequence). This CDR3 has 18 amino acids. Here the CDR3 reads CASSQVGAGQGIYNEQFF. Written as DNA, the CDR3 is TGTGCCAGCAGCCAAGTAGGTGCGGGACAGGGGATCTACAATGAGCAGTTCTTC.

This chain joins TRBV28 and TRBJ1-5; no firm D call. This CDR3 has 16 residues. Germline CDR1 and CDR2: MDHEN and SYDVKM. V gave up 3 bases and J gave up 6 bases, with 18 bases separating them. In DNA, the CDR3 is TGTGCCAGCAGTTTTGTACGAGGGAGTACTTTTCAGCCCCAGCATTTT. Protein sequence: CASSFVRGSTFQPQHF. Full variable domain (outside the CDR3, taken from reference TRBV28 and TRBJ1-5): DVKVTQSSRYLVKRTGEKVFLECVQDMDHENMFWYRQDPGLGLRLIYFSYDVKMKEKGDIPEGYSVSREKKERFSLILESASTNQTSMYLCASSFVRGSTFQPQHFGDGTRLSIL.

The chain is built from TRBV6-1 and TRBJ2-3; 7 bases are shared with TRBD2. The CDR3 totals 14 residues. In germline, CDR1 is MNHNS, CDR2 SASEGT. V was clipped by 8 bases and J by 2 bases; unmatched bases: 7. The CDR3, as DNA: TGTGCCAGCGGGTCGGGAGGTCCCACAGATACGCAGTATTTT. It yields the protein CASGSGGPTDTQYF.

As for this clonotype: A read error may account for a junction end that differs from germline. The chain employs TRBV12-3 or TRBV12-4 and TRBJ2-5, with D possibly TRBD2 on 6 matching bases. This CDR3 is 15 amino acids long. CDR3 sequence: CTSSPTPAGKETQYF. CDR3 bases: TGTACCAGCAGCCCCACCCCCGCGGGGAAAGAGACCCAGTACTTC.

This clonotype was detected many times. The J gene is TRBJ1-5, the V gene TRBV24-1; D uncertain. The germline CDR1 and CDR2 sequences are KGHDR and SFDVKD. The V and J ends lost 2 bases and 0 bases respectively, with 4 bases between them. This CDR3 has 14 residues. The CDR3 nucleotides read TGTGCCACCAGTGATTCCGGTAGCAATCAGCCCCAGCATTTT. It is translated as CATSDSGSNQPQHF.

The chain is built from TRBV12-3 or TRBV12-4 and TRBJ2-1; 7 bases line up with TRBD1. The CDR3 is 20 residues long. V lost 3 bases, J lost 0 bases, and 17 bases stayed unmatched. The CDR3 DNA follows: TGTGCCAGCAGTTTCCGACAGGGAGAATCCATGGCCGGCTCCTACAATGAGCAGTTCTTC. Encoded protein: CASSFRQGESMAGSYNEQFF.

The rearrangement uses TRBV11-2 and TRBJ2-1, with unresolved D. Trimming cost V 1 base and J 8 bases, with 21 bases left between them. CDR1 is SGHAT, CDR2 FQNNGV, per germline. This CDR3 comprises 17 residues. As DNA, the CDR3 is TGTGCCAGCAGCTTAGGGTGGGTACGTAATAGTATCTATGAGCAGTTCTTC. Encoded protein: CASSLGWVRNSIYEQFF. Together with reference TRBV11-2 and TRBJ2-1, the CDR3 gives the full variable domain: EAGVAQSPRYKIIEKRQSVAFWCNPISGHATLYWYQQILGQGPKLLIQFQNNGVVDDSQLPKDRFSAERLKGVDSTLKIQPAKLEDSAVYLCASSLGWVRNSIYEQFFGPGTRLTVL.

This chain links TRBV19 with TRBJ1-2; TRBD1 might be the D (6 bases). Germline-derived CDR1 and CDR2 are LNHDA and SQIVND (reference sequence). The V gene lost 3 bases and the J gene lost 3 bases, with 11 bases spanning the gap. CDR3 size: 14 residues. CDR3 residues: CASSITRGHYGYTF. CDR3 DNA: TGTGCCAGTAGTATTACACGGGGGCACTATGGCTACACCTTC.